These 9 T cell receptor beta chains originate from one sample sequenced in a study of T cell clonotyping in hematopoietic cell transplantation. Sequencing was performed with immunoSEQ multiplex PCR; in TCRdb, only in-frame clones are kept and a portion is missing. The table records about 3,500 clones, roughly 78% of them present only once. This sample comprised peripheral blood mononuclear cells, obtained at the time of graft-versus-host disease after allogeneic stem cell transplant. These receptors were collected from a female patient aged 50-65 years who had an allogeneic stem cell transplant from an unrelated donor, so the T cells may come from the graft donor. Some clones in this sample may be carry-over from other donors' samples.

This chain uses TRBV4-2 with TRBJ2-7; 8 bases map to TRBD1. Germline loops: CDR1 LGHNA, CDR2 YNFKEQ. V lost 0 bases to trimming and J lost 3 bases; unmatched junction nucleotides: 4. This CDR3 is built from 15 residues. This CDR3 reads CASSQDGQGSYEQYF. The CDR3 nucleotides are TGTGCCAGCAGCCAAGATGGACAGGGCAGCTACGAGCAGTACTTC.

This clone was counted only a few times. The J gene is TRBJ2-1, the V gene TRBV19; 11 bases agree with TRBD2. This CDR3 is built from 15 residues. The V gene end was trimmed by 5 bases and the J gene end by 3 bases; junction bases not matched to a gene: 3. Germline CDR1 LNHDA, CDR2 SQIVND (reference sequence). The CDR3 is CASSVTSGDYNEQFF. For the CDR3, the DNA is TGTGCCAGTAGTGTGACTAGCGGGGACTACAATGAGCAGTTCTTC.

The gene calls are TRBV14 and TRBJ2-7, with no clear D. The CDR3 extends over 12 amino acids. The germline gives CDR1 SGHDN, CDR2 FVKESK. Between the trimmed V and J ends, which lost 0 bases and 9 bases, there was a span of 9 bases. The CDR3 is CASSQDNSVQYF. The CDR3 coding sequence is TGTGCCAGCAGCCAAGATAATTCAGTGCAGTACTTC. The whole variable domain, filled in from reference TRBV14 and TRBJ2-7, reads EAGVTQFPSHSVIEKGQTVTLRCDPISGHDNLYWYRRVMGKEIKFLLHFVKESKQDESGMPNNRFLAERTGGTYSTLKVQPAELEDSGVYFCASSQDNSVQYFGPGTRLTVT.

The CDR3 bases are TGTGCCAGCAGCTTCTACACCCGGGGCGGGGAGCTGTTTTTT. Protein: CASSFYTRGGELFF. The chain couples TRBV11-2 to TRBJ2-2, with D perhaps matching TRBD2 (5 bases). The CDR3 runs 14 residues. Trimming took 3 bases from V and 7 from J, leaving 12 bases between them. The germline CDR1 and CDR2 sequences are SGHAT and FQNNGV.

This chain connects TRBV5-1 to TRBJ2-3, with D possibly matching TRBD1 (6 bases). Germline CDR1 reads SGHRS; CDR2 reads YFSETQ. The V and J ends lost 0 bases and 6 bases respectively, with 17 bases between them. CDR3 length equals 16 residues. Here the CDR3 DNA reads TGCGCCAGCAGCTTGGAGGGACAAGCGGTGGGGGATACGCAGTATTTT. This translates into CASSLEGQAVGDTQYF.

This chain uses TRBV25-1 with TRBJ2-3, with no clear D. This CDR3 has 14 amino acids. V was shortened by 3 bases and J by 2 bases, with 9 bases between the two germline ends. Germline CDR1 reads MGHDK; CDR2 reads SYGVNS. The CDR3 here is CASSDVGNTDTQYF. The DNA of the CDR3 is TGTGCCAGCAGTGATGTAGGGAACACAGATACGCAGTATTTT.

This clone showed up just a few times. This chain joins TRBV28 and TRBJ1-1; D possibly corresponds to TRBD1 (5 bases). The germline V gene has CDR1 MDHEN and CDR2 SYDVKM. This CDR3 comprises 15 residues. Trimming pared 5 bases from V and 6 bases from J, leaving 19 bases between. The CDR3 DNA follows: TGTGCCAGCAGTCCCGACAGAGCGGTATGGGCTGAAGCTTTCTTT. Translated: CASSPDRAVWAEAFF.

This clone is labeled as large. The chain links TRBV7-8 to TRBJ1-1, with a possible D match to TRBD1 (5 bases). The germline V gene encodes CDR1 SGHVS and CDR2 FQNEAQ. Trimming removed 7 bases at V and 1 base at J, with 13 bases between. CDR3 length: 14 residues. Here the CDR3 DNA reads TGTGCCAGCAACCCAACGGGGGGGAACACTGAAGCTTTCTTT. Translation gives CASNPTGGNTEAFF.

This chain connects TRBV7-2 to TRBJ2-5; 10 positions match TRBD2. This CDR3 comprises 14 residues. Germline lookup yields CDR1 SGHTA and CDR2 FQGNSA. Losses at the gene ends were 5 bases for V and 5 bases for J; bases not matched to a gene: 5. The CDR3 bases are TGTGCCAGCAGCCCCCGACTAGCGGGTGAGACCCAGTACTTC. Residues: CASSPRLAGETQYF.